The rows below give T cell receptor beta chains drawn from one sample of a study of CD8 T cells in Susac syndrome. TCRdb independently ran MiXCR on the immunoSEQ multiplex PCR reads; one entry per CDR3 protein. Of about 80,000 distinct CDR3 sequences listed, more than 85% were seen once; the top ten hold around 0.57%. The source material was CD4+ T cells from PBMCs. Receptor source: a human donor with Susac syndrome. CDR3s include the opening cysteine and the closing phenylalanine or tryptophan. A D gene is named only where the DNA matches it firmly. Part of the rows lack a size; the others show once, few, many or a class for expanded clones.

.,TRBD1,TRBV20-1,TRBJ2-1,CSAIRGSSYNEQFF,TGCAGTGCTATCAGGGGGAGCTCCTACAATGAGCAGTTCTTC
once,.,TRBV30,TRBJ1-2,CAWSPSVHVYGYTF,TGTGCCTGGAGCCCATCCGTTCACGTCTATGGCTACACCTTC
.,.,TRBV30,TRBJ2-7,CAWSAWDIGEQYF,TGTGCCTGGAGTGCCTGGGACATCGGGGAGCAGTACTTC
.,.,TRBV20-1,TRBJ2-5,CSARGSGPVETQYF,TGCAGTGCTAGAGGTAGCGGTCCGGTAGAGACCCAGTACTTC
.,TRBD1,TRBV19,TRBJ1-2,CASSTGQGARYGYTF,TGTGCCAGTAGTACGGGACAGGGGGCGCGCTATGGCTACACCTTC
.,.,TRBV18,TRBJ1-1,CASSPGQVTEAFF,TGTGCCAGCTCACCAGGACAAGTCACTGAAGCTTTCTTT
.,.,TRBV5-1,TRBJ2-7,CASSFRARAGTYEQYF,TGCGCCAGCAGCTTCCGCGCCAGGGCGGGTACCTACGAGCAGTACTTC
.,.,TRBV19,TRBJ1-6,CATGQGSSPLHF,TGTGCCACAGGGCAGGGAAGCTCACCCCTCCACTTT
.,.,TRBV27,TRBJ1-5,CASSARPTQPQHF,TGTGCCAGCAGTGCACGCCCCACACAGCCCCAGCATTTT
.,TRBD2,TRBV20-1,TRBJ2-1,CSATPGGNEQFF,TGCAGTGCTACTCCCGGGGGGAATGAGCAGTTCTTC
.,TRBD2,TRBV2,TRBJ2-7,CASSEQRGITYEQYF,TGTGCCAGCAGTGAACAGCGGGGGATCACCTACGAGCAGTACTTC
.,.,TRBV11-2,TRBJ2-2,CASSPEVIGGELFF,TGTGCCAGCAGCCCCGAGGTGATTGGCGGGGAGCTGTTTTTT
once,TRBD1,TRBV27,TRBJ1-5,CASSHGQGRKIGQPQHF,TGTGCCAGCAGCCACGGACAGGGGAGGAAGATAGGACAGCCCCAGCATTTT
.,TRBD1,TRBV6-5,TRBJ2-1,CASSYDRGRYNEQFF,TGTGCCAGCAGTTACGACAGGGGCCGGTACAATGAGCAGTTCTTC
.,.,TRBV2,TRBJ1-2,CASSNQGANYGYTF,TGTGCCAGCAGCAATCAGGGAGCTAACTATGGCTACACCTTC
once,.,TRBV12-3/TRBV12-4,TRBJ1-2,CASSLPGFRGYTF,TGTGCCAGCAGCCTGCCGGGGTTTCGCGGCTACACCTTC
once,.,TRBV6-6,TRBJ2-3,CASSYRLSDTQYF,TGTGCCAGCAGTTACAGGCTTTCAGATACGCAGTATTTT
.,.,TRBV5-1,TRBJ2-7,CASSLQGAVYEQYF,TGCGCCAGCAGCTTGCAGGGCGCTGTCTACGAGCAGTACTTC
.,TRBD2,TRBV30,TRBJ2-1,CAWSSGTSGRRHEQFF,TGTGCCTGGAGTTCCGGGACTAGCGGGAGGAGGCATGAGCAGTTCTTC
.,.,TRBV19,TRBJ1-2,CASIGPTLYGYTF,TGTGCCAGTATCGGGCCTACGCTCTATGGCTACACCTTC
.,TRBD2,TRBV29-1,TRBJ2-1,CSALSGGARNEQFF,TGCAGCGCCCTTAGCGGGGGGGCTCGTAATGAGCAGTTCTTC
.,.,TRBV20-1,TRBJ1-1,CSVSDRVEAFF,TGCAGTGTCTCGGACCGCGTTGAAGCTTTCTTT
.,TRBD1,TRBV20-1,TRBJ1-3,CSAPDRAATSGNTIYF,TGCAGTGCACCGGACAGGGCGGCAACCTCTGGAAACACCATATATTTT
.,.,TRBV3-1,TRBJ1-2,CASSQGIHYGYTF,TGTGCCAGCAGCCAAGGGATCCACTATGGCTACACCTTC
.,.,TRBV6-2/TRBV6-3,TRBJ2-5,CASSYPRGGTQYF,TGTGCCAGCAGTTATCCCCGTGGTGGGACCCAGTACTTC
once,.,TRBV7-9,TRBJ1-5,CASSDTGLSNQPQHF,TGTGCCAGCAGCGATACAGGGCTAAGCAATCAGCCCCAGCATTTT
.,.,TRBV4-3,TRBJ1-1,CASSQESIDTEAFF,TGCGCCAGCAGCCAAGAAAGTATAGACACTGAAGCTTTCTTT
.,.,TRBV3-1,TRBJ1-2,CASSEGTPANYGYTF,TGTGCCAGCAGCGAAGGGACACCCGCTAACTATGGCTACACCTTC
.,TRBD2,TRBV4-3,TRBJ2-3,CASSQVIGGGNTDTQYF,TGCGCCAGCAGCCAAGTTATCGGGGGGGGTAACACAGATACGCAGTATTTT
.,TRBD2,TRBV7-8,TRBJ2-3,CASSSYGLAQGDTQYF,TGTGCCAGCAGCTCCTACGGACTAGCCCAAGGGGATACGCAGTATTTT
few,.,TRBV6-1,TRBJ2-3,CASSRTFADTQYF,TGTGCCAGCAGTCGGACTTTCGCGGATACGCAGTATTTT
.,.,TRBV20-1,TRBJ2-5,CSARMGETQYF,TGCAGTGCTAGGATGGGAGAGACCCAGTACTTC
once,.,TRBV5-8,TRBJ1-1,CASSLEQFTEAFF,TGTGCCAGCAGCTTGGAACAGTTCACTGAAGCTTTCTTT
.,.,TRBV2,TRBJ1-3,CASSYTGNTIYF,TGTGCCAGCAGTTACACGGGAAACACCATATATTTT
once,.,TRBV9,TRBJ2-7,CASSLRTLDPLYEQYF,TGTGCCAGCAGCCTCCGCACCTTGGATCCACTCTACGAGCAGTACTTC